The 7 T cell receptor beta chains given below trace back to one sample, sequenced in a study of cytotoxic CD8 clonotypes in ibrutinib-treated CLL. TCRdb keeps only in-frame clones here, not all; method: immunoSEQ multiplex PCR. The top ten hold approximately 6% of the sample, which has fewer than 400,000 clones, about 61% seen once. The sequencing here drew on PBMCs, taken after 36 months of ibrutinib treatment. All receptors come from a human donor with chronic lymphocytic leukemia.

The rearrangement joins TRBV2 to TRBJ1-6; 9 bases match TRBD1. CDR3 length: 14 residues. J gave up 9 bases and V 5 bases, and 5 bases lay outside the gene matches. CDR1 and CDR2 (germline): SNHLY, FYNNEI. The CDR3 protein is CASSRDRDGSPLHF. In nucleotides, the CDR3 is TGTGCCAGCAGTCGGGACAGGGACGGTTCACCCCTCCACTTT. The entire variable domain, with the rest obtained from reference TRBV2 and TRBJ1-6, is as follows: EPEVTQTPSHQVTQMGQEVILRCVPISNHLYFYWYRQILGQKVEFLVSFYNNEISEKSEIFDDQFSVERPDGSNFTLKIRSTKLEDSAMYFCASSRDRDGSPLHFGNGTRLTVT.

This chain joins TRBV2 and TRBJ2-5; maybe TRBD2 (5 bases). The V gene lost 8 bases and the J gene lost 5 bases, with 12 bases spanning the gap. Germline V gene lookup returns CDR1 SNHLY and CDR2 FYNNEI. The CDR3 totals 12 residues. CDR3 sequence reads: CASGEWVETQYF. In nucleotides, the CDR3 is TGTGCCAGCGGGGAGTGGGTGGAGACCCAGTACTTC.

The rearrangement links TRBV5-1 to TRBJ1-5, with 8 nucleotides matching TRBD1. The CDR3 totals 15 residues. Per germline, CDR1 SGHRS and CDR2 YFSETQ. V gave up 3 bases and J gave up 4 bases; unmatched junction bases: 6. The DNA for the CDR3 is TGCGCCAGCAGCTCCGGACAGGGAAGTAATCAGCCCCAGCATTTT. Translated: CASSSGQGSNQPQHF.

The chain combines TRBV9 with TRBJ1-6, with 9 bases fitting TRBD1. The CDR3 length is 15 residues. The germline gives CDR1 SGDLS, CDR2 YYNGEE. V shed 3 bases and J 8 bases; nucleotides not matched to a gene: 6. CDR3 nucleotide sequence: TGTGCCAGCAGCGCCAAAACAGGGGGCTATTCACCCCTCCACTTT. This translates into CASSAKTGGYSPLHF.

About this clone itself: Germline and junction disagree at one end, which may indicate a read error. The chain employs TRBV19 and TRBJ2-5, with a weak D call TRBD2 (5 bases). The CDR3 length is 16 residues. CDR1 and CDR2 from the germline V gene are LNHDA and SQIVND (reference sequence). CDR3 DNA: TGTGCCAGTAGTATGGTCGGGGTTCCAAAACAAGAGGCCCAGTACTTC. Encoded protein: CASSMVGVPKQEAQYF.

J is TRBJ2-2 and V is TRBV5-6, with TRBD1 identical over 7 bases. Germline V gene data show CDR1 as SGHDT and CDR2 as YYEEEE. CDR3 size: 14 residues. V gave up 4 bases and J gave up 7 bases; unmatched junction bases: 7. The CDR3 loop reads CASSRVQGYGELFF. CDR3 in DNA: TGTGCCAGCAGCCGCGTACAGGGGTACGGGGAGCTGTTTTTT. Drawing the rest from reference TRBV5-6 and TRBJ2-2, the complete variable domain is DAGVTQSPTHLIKTRGQQVTLRCSPKSGHDTVSWYQQALGQGPQFIFQYYEEEERQRGNFPDRFSGHQFPNYSSELNVNALLLGDSALYLCASSRVQGYGELFFGEGSRLTVL.

The chain is built from TRBV28 and TRBJ2-7; D is possibly TRBD1 (6 bases). Germline lookup yields CDR1 MDHEN and CDR2 SYDVKM. This CDR3 is 12 amino acids long. Trimming stripped 4 bases from V and 6 bases from J, with 10 bases between. As DNA, the CDR3 is TGTGCCAGCAGTTACAGGGCCGCCGAGCAGTACTTC. Protein sequence: CASSYRAAEQYF.